These 17 T cell receptor beta chains came from one sample sequenced in a study of shared clonotypes between healthy human individuals. The method was immunoSEQ multiplex PCR; TCRdb's version includes in-frame clones alone and lacks a portion of them. The profile shows roughly 2 million clones, 85% to 95% of them singletons. The specimen sequenced was naive CD4+ T cells sorted from blood. Subset meaning: CD45RA+ positively selected. Receptors were obtained from a man aged 18-30 years in good health.

The chain is built from TRBV4-3 and TRBJ2-1; D ambiguous. The CDR3 has 14 amino acids. With 0 bases removed from V and 8 bases from J, the gap between germline ends came to 11 bases. The V gene's germline CDR1 is LGHNA and CDR2 YSLEER. Here the CDR3 DNA reads TGCGCCAGCAGCCAAGATATTCGAGCCTATGAGCAGTTCTTC. Protein product: CASSQDIRAYEQFF.

Note on this clone: In the same sample, other DNA sequences code for this CDR3. V and J are TRBV18 and TRBJ2-5, with D possibly TRBD2 on 5 matching bases. The CDR3 covers 13 residues. Germline lookup yields CDR1 KGHSH and CDR2 LQKENI. Between the trimmed V and J ends, which lost 3 bases and 3 bases, there was a span of 8 bases. As DNA, the CDR3 is TGTGCCAGCTCACCGGGGAGCGAAGAGACCCAGTACTTC. This codes for CASSPGSEETQYF.

This clone occurred once. The V gene is TRBV6-4, the J gene TRBJ2-3; D might be TRBD1 (6 bases). CDR3 length equals 13 residues. Per germline, CDR1 MRHNA and CDR2 SNTAGT. Trimming shortened V by 6 bases and J by 4 bases, and 11 bases separated the two germline ends. The DNA for the CDR3 is TGTGCCAGCAGATCAACAGGGTCAGATACGCAGTATTTT. Translating it yields CASRSTGSDTQYF.

V usage is TRBV9 and J usage is TRBJ2-1; the D is unclear. Germline V gene lookup returns CDR1 SGDLS and CDR2 YYNGEE. This CDR3 has 15 amino acids. The germline V and J ends were trimmed by 4 bases and 7 bases, with 18 bases remaining between them. The CDR3 here is CASSPLGLPLNEQFF. CDR3 bases: TGTGCCAGCAGCCCCCTCGGGCTTCCTTTAAATGAGCAGTTCTTC.

V gene TRBV7-2 combines with J gene TRBJ2-7; D not certain. Trimming stripped 1 base from V and 6 bases from J, with 7 bases between. Germline lookup yields CDR1 SGHTA and CDR2 FQGNSA. The CDR3 covers 12 residues. CDR3 sequence (DNA): TGTGCCAGCAGCTTAGACACCCTCGAGCAGTACTTC. This sequence encodes CASSLDTLEQYF.

The gene calls are TRBV30 and TRBJ2-3; 11 nucleotides align to TRBD2. This CDR3 has 16 amino acids. In germline, CDR1 is GTSNPN, CDR2 SVGIG (reference sequence). Trimming cost V 0 bases and J 1 base; bases outside gene matches: 3. CDR3 sequence: CAWSVGSGGGTDTQYF. CDR3 DNA: TGTGCCTGGAGTGTTGGTAGCGGGGGGGGCACAGATACGCAGTATTTT.

The rearrangement uses TRBV10-1 and TRBJ2-7; weak D call: TRBD2 (5 bases). This CDR3 contains 15 residues. Trimming took 0 bases from V and 2 from J, leaving 11 bases between them. The V gene's germline CDR1 is WNHNN and CDR2 SYGVQD (reference sequence). The CDR3 sequence is CASSESGRGTYEQYF. CDR3 in DNA: TGCGCCAGCAGTGAGTCTGGTCGGGGTACCTACGAGCAGTACTTC.

The chain joins TRBV7-3 to TRBJ2-7; D is possibly TRBD2 (7 bases). CDR1 and CDR2 (germline): SGHTA, FQGTGA. This CDR3 comprises 12 residues. V was shortened by 5 bases and J by 5 bases, with 10 bases between the two germline ends. CDR3 loop: CASSPGGHEQYF. In DNA, the CDR3 is TGTGCCAGCAGCCCCGGGGGGCACGAGCAGTACTTC.

CDR3 sequence (DNA): TGTGCCTCCTCACAGGTGGGGAATGAGCAGTTCTTC. It translates to CASSQVGNEQFF. This chain connects TRBV6-1 to TRBJ2-1; tentative D call: TRBD1 (5 bases). The CDR3 extends over 12 amino acids. Per germline, CDR1 MNHNS and CDR2 SASEGT. V lost 11 bases and J 7 bases, leaving 15 bases between the germline ends.

The chain is built from TRBV29-1 and TRBJ2-7; D tentatively reads TRBD1 or TRBD2 (6 bases each). Trimming cost V 5 bases and J 5 bases, with 16 bases left between them. The CDR3 has 13 amino acids. Germline lookup yields CDR1 SQVTM and CDR2 ANQGSEA. In DNA, the CDR3 is TGCAGCGTTTTGTTTTGGGGGGCTAACGAGCAGTACTTC. Its translation: CSVLFWGANEQYF.

Worth noting for this clone: The same CDR3 arises from other DNA sequences in this sample as well. V is TRBV5-1 and J is TRBJ2-2, with D unresolved. Germline loops: CDR1 SGHRS, CDR2 YFSETQ. The CDR3 consists of 13 residues. Trimming cost V 0 bases and J 4 bases, with 4 bases left between them. CDR3 DNA sequence: TGCGCCAGCAGCTTGGGGACCACCGGGGAGCTGTTTTTT. Its protein product is CASSLGTTGELFF. Looking up the rest from reference TRBV5-1 and TRBJ2-2 gives the full variable domain: KAGVTQTPRYLIKTRGQQVTLSCSPISGHRSVSWYQQTPGQGLQFLFEYFSETQRNKGNFPGRFSGRQFSNSRSEMNVSTLELGDSALYLCASSLGTTGELFFGEGSRLTVL.

The V and J genes are TRBV18 and TRBJ1-2, with D perhaps matching TRBD1 (5 bases). The CDR3 covers 15 residues. V was clipped by 3 bases and J by 2 bases, with 13 bases between them. Germline V lookup: CDR1 KGHSH, CDR2 LQKENI. The CDR3 reads CASSPADTRNYGYTF. The CDR3 DNA is TGTGCCAGCTCACCTGCGGACACGAGAAACTATGGCTACACCTTC.

Comments on this clone: This same CDR3 is encoded by further DNA sequences in the sample. The J gene is TRBJ2-3, the V gene TRBV5-4; tentatively, D is TRBD2 (5 bases). CDR3 length: 15 amino acids. Germline CDR1 reads SGHNT; CDR2 reads YYREEE (reference sequence). Between the trimmed V and J ends, which lost 0 bases and 0 bases, there was a span of 8 bases. The CDR3 sequence is CASSLGGISTDTQYF. In nucleotides, the CDR3 is TGTGCCAGCAGCTTGGGAGGGATTAGCACAGATACGCAGTATTTT. Together with reference TRBV5-4 and TRBJ2-3, the CDR3 gives the full variable domain: ETGVTQSPTHLIKTRGQQVTLRCSSQSGHNTVSWYQQALGQGPQFIFQYYREEENGRGNFPPRFSGLQFPNYSSELNVNALELDDSALYLCASSLGGISTDTQYFGPGTRLTVL.

The rearrangement joins TRBV9 to TRBJ2-5; a weak D match, TRBD2 (6 bases). This CDR3 has 16 residues. Between the trimmed V and J ends, which lost 0 bases and 4 bases, there was a span of 16 bases. Germline V gives CDR1 SGDLS, CDR2 YYNGEE. CDR3 nucleotide sequence: TGTGCCAGCAGCGTAGGTGGAACGGGAGTAGGAGAGACCCAGTACTTC. This codes for CASSVGGTGVGETQYF.

This sequence joins TRBV2 and TRBJ1-4; no clear D gene. Trimming removed 6 bases at V and 6 bases at J, with 17 bases between. This CDR3 has 15 residues. Germline-derived CDR1 and CDR2 are SNHLY and FYNNEI. Here the CDR3 DNA reads TGTGCCAGCAGAAGAGCATTCCTGACGGATGAAAAACTGTTTTTT. Protein: CASRRAFLTDEKLFF.

The chain links TRBV7-9 to TRBJ2-3; D is perhaps TRBD1 (6 bases). Trimming removed 5 bases from V and 1 base from J, with 16 bases in between. The germline CDR1 and CDR2 sequences are SEHNR and FQNEAQ (reference sequence). The CDR3 covers 16 residues. This CDR3 is CASSHKRTEGTDTQYF. The CDR3 DNA sequence: TGTGCCAGCAGCCACAAAAGGACAGAGGGCACAGATACGCAGTATTTT. Drawing the rest from reference TRBV7-9 and TRBJ2-3, the complete variable domain is DTGVSQNPRHKITKRGQNVTFRCDPISEHNRLYWYRQTLGQGPEFLTYFQNEAQLEKSRLLSDRFSAERPKGSFSTLEIQRTEQGDSAMYLCASSHKRTEGTDTQYFGPGTRLTVL.

With respect to this clone: The same CDR3 is also encoded by other DNA sequences in this sample. This rearrangement joins TRBV6-5 to TRBJ2-7, with TRBD1 identical over 9 bases. The CDR3 consists of 15 residues. Per the germline V gene, CDR1 is MNHEY and CDR2 is SVGAGI. Unmatched junction bases numbered 5, after V lost 2 bases and J lost 3 bases. Here the CDR3 DNA reads TGTGCCAGCAGTTACCGCGACAGGGGGGGCTACGAGCAGTACTTC. Protein: CASSYRDRGGYEQYF.